Below, one T cell receptor beta chain is given with its context. This specimen belongs to a study of blood T cell repertoires in COVID-19. Study summary: Both acute and convalescent COVID-19 samples were obtained from the United States, Italy and Spain.

Participants had their cohort set by participant-reported clinical history. Losses at the gene ends were 1 base for V and 5 bases for J; bases not matched to a gene: 9. Germline loops: CDR1 MDHEN, CDR2 SYDVKM. The CDR3 contains 16 residues. Per the authors' pipeline: It was from reference gene primer amplification that nucleated cell counts were estimated. Using immunoSEQ multiplex PCR, the repertoire was profiled, and TCRdb retains in-frame clones only, with some absent. The V and J calls and clone size come from that table; D and trimming were worked out from the DNA. The table has about 280,000 clones, 85% seen once.

The source material was PBMCs or T cells enriched from blood (not recorded which). This clonotype originated in a woman between 45 and 65 years old who had recovered from COVID-19. V and J are TRBV28 and TRBJ2-5, with 8 positions matching TRBD2. The CDR3 DNA is TGTGCCAGCAGTTTATTGACGGGGGGGCCTCGTGAGACCCAGTACTTC. It encodes CASSLLTGGPRETQYF.